This TCR beta chain originates from a study of blood T cell repertoires in COVID-19. Study information: The origin of the acute and convalescent COVID-19 samples was the United States, Italy and Spain.

Germline V CDR1 and CDR2: SGDLS, YYNGEE. The CDR3 is made up of 13 amino acids. Between the trimmed V and J ends, which lost 0 bases and 7 bases, there was a span of 7 bases. As processed by the authors: Estimation of nucleated cell counts was performed using reference gene primer amplification. Using immunoSEQ multiplex PCR, the repertoire was profiled, and TCRdb retains in-frame clones only, with some absent. That table furnishes V, J and clone size, whereas the DNA furnished D and trimming. The sample lists over 90,000 clones, 75% to 95% occurring once. The gene calls are TRBV9 and TRBJ2-2; tentative D call: TRBD2 (5 bases). The sequence was obtained from a man between 50 and 59 years old with acute or convalescent COVID-19. Input material: peripheral blood. CDR3 region: CASSVDGGGELFF. CDR3 sequence (DNA): TGTGCCAGCAGCGTAGACGGAGGCGGGGAGCTGTTTTTT.